This paragraph reports one T cell receptor beta chain. Repertoires were generated with immunoSEQ multiplex PCR, while TCRdb's copy carries only in-frame clones and drops some. Among fewer than 300,000 clones listed, approximately 85% were seen once. The data are from a study of blood T cell repertoires in COVID-19. Study information: Sources were T cells, B-cell-depleted T cells, or PBMCs; the material itself was cDNA or gDNA.

The CDR3 consists of 15 residues. Trimming pared 4 bases from V and 0 bases from J, leaving 11 bases between. CDR1 and CDR2 (germline): SGHRS, YFSETQ. The TCR sequence derives from a man in his fifties or sixties with active or convalescent COVID-19. V gene TRBV5-1 combines with J gene TRBJ1-5; the D gene is possibly TRBD1 (5 bases). What was sequenced was peripheral blood. The CDR3 spells CASSPDSYSNQPQHF. CDR3 sequence (DNA): TGCGCCAGCAGCCCCGACAGTTATAGCAATCAGCCCCAGCATTTT.